This T cell receptor beta chain was captured by sequencing in a study of cytotoxic CD8 clonotypes in ibrutinib-treated CLL (dated by TCRdb to the early 2020s). Turning to the overall study: The cohort included about 15 treatment-naive and fewer than 12 relapsed/refractory patients; around 17 were IGHV unmutated. Response samples were obtained after a median of 12 months of treatment, with a range of roughly 6 to 40 months. Cryopreserved peripheral blood mononuclear cells were collected at three points: before therapy, at response, and at either sustained remission or disease progression. On average, each sample yielded about 250,000 productive templates and about 100,000 productive rearrangements. Of the roughly 90 participants in the trial, 26 had longitudinal samples available. Partial responses were observed in roughly 24 patients and complete responses in 2; after a median follow-up of about 69 months, remission was maintained in roughly 14 patients and progression was observed in approximately twelve. Every sample from remission and from progressive disease was obtained while the patients were still on ibrutinib.

General study outcomes and caveats: Clonality rose at ibrutinib response, remained stable during sustained remission, and dropped back toward baseline at progression. Public clonotypes were rare and either shrank or stayed stable during treatment, and the rise in clonality at ibrutinib response reflected expansion of private clonotypes. Sampling times were not matched between patients in sustained remission and patients whose disease was progressing, and lymph node repertoires were not examined. Baseline clonality was found to be higher than that of age-matched healthy donors and was strongly correlated with circulating CD8+ T-cell counts.

The sample's time point, from its label and the paper: around 25 months on ibrutinib. Roughly 2.2 micrograms of genomic DNA were extracted from cryopreserved PBMCs for TCR beta library preparation. Longitudinal blood samples from CLL patients on ibrutinib monotherapy underwent high-throughput TCR beta sequencing. The patients took part in an open-label, single-center phase 2 trial of ibrutinib monotherapy. CDR1 and CDR2 are drawn from the germline V gene: SGHRS, YFSETQ. V lost 1 base and J lost 4 bases; the stretch between them is 14 bases long. The CDR3 runs 15 amino acids, cysteine and phenylalanine included. This entry keeps only the CDR3 DNA: 45 bases, framed from base 1. On this clone: The antigen it binds to is not known. No base quality values were provided; no much bigger clone lies one nucleotide off.

A MiSeq instrument was used for deep resolution sequencing, which targeted depths ranging from 1 in 1 million up to 1 in 200,000 T cells, with coverage averaging 10x for each clonotype. TCR beta libraries were generated with the immunoSEQ hsTCRB Kit. In the source study's methods: ImmunoSEQ Data Assistant and ImmunoSEQ Analyzer were used for data analysis, and V, D and J genes were assigned according to IMGT definitions. Clonality, with values ranging from 0 to 1, was calculated as one minus the normalized Shannon entropy of productive rearrangement frequencies. Only overrepresented clonotypes making up at least 0.05% of each patient's repertoire were included in the public clonotype analysis. Around 14 repertoires from age-matched healthy donors, obtained from immuneACCESS, served as clonality controls. Imported from immuneACCESS, the table was reduced by TCRdb to in-frame sequences with V and J called. These copies leave out some clones; in studies compared against another copy, an unresolved V gene accounts for under half, and the cause of the remainder is not known. Clonal size and the V and J genes are those of that table, whereas D and trimming came from the DNA. A total of over 95,000 clones appear in this sample, under 70% of them only once. The ten biggest clones cover 37% of the sample.

The chain employs TRBV5-1 and TRBJ1-1; possibly the D gene is TRBD1, per 6 matching bases. The TCR originated in a human donor with chronic lymphocytic leukemia. The material was PBMCs, obtained after 24 months of ibrutinib treatment. The CDR3 sequence is CASSLSTGSTTEAFF. The nucleotide sequence reads as follows: TGCGCCAGCAGCTTGTCGACAGGTTCGACCACTGAAGCTTTCTTT.